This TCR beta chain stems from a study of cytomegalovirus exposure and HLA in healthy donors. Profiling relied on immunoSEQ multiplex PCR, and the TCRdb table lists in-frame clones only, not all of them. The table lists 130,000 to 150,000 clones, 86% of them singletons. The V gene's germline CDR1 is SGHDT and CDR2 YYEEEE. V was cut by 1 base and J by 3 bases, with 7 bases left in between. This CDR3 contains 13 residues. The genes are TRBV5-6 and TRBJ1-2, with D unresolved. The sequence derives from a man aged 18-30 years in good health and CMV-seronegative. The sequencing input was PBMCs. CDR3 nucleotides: TGTGCCAGCAGCTTGACAGAAGACTATGGCTACACCTTC. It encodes CASSLTEDYGYTF.